This TCR beta chain originates from a study of human T cells and chemical hapten exposure. General study findings and limits: Donors in the study had alopecia, meaning their immune response may differ from healthy people's. The study found expanded TCRs formed significantly more large CDR3 similarity clusters than controls.

The time point here: pre-sensitization, week 0. Specified treatment: therapeutic diphenylcyclopropenone sensitization with weekly scalp DPC. Unfractionated whole blood was the source from which total RNA was extracted. This clonotype was counted many times. Its specificity is unknown. TCRdb re-analysed the RACE reads in MiXCR, keeping a single row per CDR3 protein. The table records 40,000 or so distinct CDR3 sequences, roughly 12% of them present only once. This CDR3 is built from 15 residues. In germline, CDR1 is SGHAT, CDR2 FQNNGV. Trimming took 3 bases from V and 4 from J, leaving 15 bases between them.

The rearrangement uses TRBV11-2 and TRBJ2-5; possible D gene TRBD1, 6 bases. Sample: whole blood, taken in connection with sensitization to the hapten diphenylcyclopropenone (DPC). The clonotype originates from a woman between 40 and 50 years old with alopecia areata. Some clones in this sample may be carry-over from other donors' samples. The CDR3 DNA is TGTGCCAGCAGCTTGACAGGCCGAGGTGGAGAGACCCAGTACTTC. It yields the protein CASSLTGRGGETQYF. Drawing the rest from reference TRBV11-2 and TRBJ2-5, the complete variable domain is EAGVAQSPRYKIIEKRQSVAFWCNPISGHATLYWYQQILGQGPKLLIQFQNNGVVDDSQLPKDRFSAERLKGVDSTLKIQPAKLEDSAVYLCASSLTGRGGETQYFGPGTRLLVL.